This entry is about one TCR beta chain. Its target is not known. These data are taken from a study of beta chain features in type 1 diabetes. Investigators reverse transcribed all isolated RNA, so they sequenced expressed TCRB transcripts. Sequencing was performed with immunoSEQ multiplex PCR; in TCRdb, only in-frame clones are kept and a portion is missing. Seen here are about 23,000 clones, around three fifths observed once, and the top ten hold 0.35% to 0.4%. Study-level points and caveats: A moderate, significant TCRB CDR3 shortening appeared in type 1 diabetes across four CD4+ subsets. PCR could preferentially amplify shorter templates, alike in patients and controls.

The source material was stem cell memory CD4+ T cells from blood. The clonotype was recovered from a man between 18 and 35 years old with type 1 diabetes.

Written as DNA, the CDR3 is TGTGCCAGCAGCTTGTACAGACGCACAGATACGCAGTATTTT. Its translation is CASSLYRRTDTQYF. This chain connects TRBV5-6 to TRBJ2-3; D remains unclear. Germline loops: CDR1 SGHDT, CDR2 YYEEEE. This CDR3 has 14 residues. Trimming shortened V by 1 base and J by 1 base, and 7 bases separated the two germline ends.